This T cell receptor (beta chain) was recovered during a study of cytomegalovirus exposure and HLA in healthy donors. In the study overall: Among about 380 genotyped donors, around 77% fell in the Caucasian-associated ancestry cluster. General study findings and limits: The authors later found TCR association rates varying by HLA locus, with DRB1 most and HLA-C fewest. Association of a missense DCLRE1C variant with TCR beta V- and J-gene trimming was reported in a later analysis. Presence/absence analyses rested on an assumption that sequencing depth was roughly uniform across donors.

CDR1 is MDHEN, CDR2 SYDVKM, per germline. V was shortened by 6 bases and J by 4 bases, with 22 bases between the two germline ends. The CDR3 length is 16 residues. As concerns this clone: What it recognizes is unknown.

Primers for the PCR totalled 60 Vbeta and 13 Jbeta. Clones were sequenced by immunoSEQ multiplex PCR, and TCRdb holds only the in-frame ones, with some missing. This table has 130,000 or so clones, over 65% appearing once. The specimen sequenced was PBMCs. The chain is built from TRBV28 and TRBJ2-7; possibly TRBD2 for D (6 bases). The source is a woman aged 40 to 50 in good health and CMV-seronegative. CDR3: CASSPEGRVKRYEQYF. The CDR3 bases are TGTGCCAGCAGCCCGGAGGGTCGGGTTAAAAGATACGAGCAGTACTTC.